This TCR beta chain was sequenced in a study of a mutant IDH1 vaccine in newly diagnosed glioma. Study overall: There were approximately 62% males and around 40% females among treated patients, whose mean age was 40.4 years. Prior therapy was radiotherapy, temozolomide, or both; most received both.

CDR3 length: 12 amino acids. CDR1 is LNHDA, CDR2 SQIVND, per germline (reference sequence). Trimming removed 3 bases from V and 5 bases from J, with 4 bases in between. The repertoire was sequenced with immunoSEQ multiplex PCR; TCRdb's copy has only in-frame clones and lacks some. The repertoire holds 30,000 to 35,000 clones, with 80% as singletons. Time point denoted: baseline, week 1 (first vaccination visit). Treatment reported: pre-vaccination baseline after standard-of-care therapy. The sample consisted of peripheral blood mononuclear cells (PBMCs), taken from a glioma patient treated with radiotherapy, temozolomide or both. The sequence came from a man aged 45-65 years with glioma. Some clones in this sample may be carry-over from other donors' samples. This chain links TRBV19 with TRBJ2-2; D is unresolved. This CDR3 is CASSIRTGELFF. The CDR3, as DNA: TGTGCCAGTAGTATTCGGACCGGGGAGCTGTTTTTT.